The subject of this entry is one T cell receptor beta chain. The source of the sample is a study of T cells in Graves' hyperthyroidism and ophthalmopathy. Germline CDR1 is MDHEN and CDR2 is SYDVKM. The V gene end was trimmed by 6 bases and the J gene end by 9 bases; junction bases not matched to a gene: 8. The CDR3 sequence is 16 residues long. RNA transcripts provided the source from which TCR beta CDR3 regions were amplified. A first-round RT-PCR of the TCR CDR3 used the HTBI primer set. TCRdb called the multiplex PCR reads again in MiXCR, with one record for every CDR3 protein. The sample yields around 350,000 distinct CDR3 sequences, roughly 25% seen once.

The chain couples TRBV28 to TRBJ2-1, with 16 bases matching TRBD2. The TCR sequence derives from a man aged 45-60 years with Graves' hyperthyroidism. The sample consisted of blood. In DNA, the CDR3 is TGTGCCAGCAGCCTATATGGGACTAGCGGGAGGGGTGAGCAGTTCTTC. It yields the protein CASSLYGTSGRGEQFF.